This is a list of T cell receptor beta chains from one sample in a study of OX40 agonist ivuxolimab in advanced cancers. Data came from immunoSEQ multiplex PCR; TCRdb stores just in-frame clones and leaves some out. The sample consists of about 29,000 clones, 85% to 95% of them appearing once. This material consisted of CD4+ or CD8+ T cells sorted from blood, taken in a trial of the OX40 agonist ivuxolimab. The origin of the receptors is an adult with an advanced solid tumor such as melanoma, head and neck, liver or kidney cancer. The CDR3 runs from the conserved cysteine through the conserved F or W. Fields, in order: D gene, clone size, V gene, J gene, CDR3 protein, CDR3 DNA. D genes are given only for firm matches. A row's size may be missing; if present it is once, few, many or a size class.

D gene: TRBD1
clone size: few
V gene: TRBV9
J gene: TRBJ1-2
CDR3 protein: CASSPRTGGTVGYTF
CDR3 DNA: TGTGCCAGCAGCCCTCGGACAGGGGGCACGGTTGGCTACACCTTC

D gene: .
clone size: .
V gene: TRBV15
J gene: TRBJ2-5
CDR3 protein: CATSRADSVETQYF
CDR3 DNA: TGTGCCACCAGCAGAGCCGACAGTGTAGAGACCCAGTACTTC

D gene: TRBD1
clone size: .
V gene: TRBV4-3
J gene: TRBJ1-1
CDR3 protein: CASSLEGQGNTEAFF
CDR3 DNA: TGCGCCAGCAGCCTCGAGGGACAGGGGAACACTGAAGCTTTCTTT

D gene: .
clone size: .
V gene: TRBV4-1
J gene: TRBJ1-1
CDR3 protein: CASSQEGGGREAFF
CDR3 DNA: TGCGCCAGCAGCCAAGAAGGGGGGGGCCGTGAAGCTTTCTTT

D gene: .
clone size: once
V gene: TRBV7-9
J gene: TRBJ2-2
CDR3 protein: CASSGRNTGELFF
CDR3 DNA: TGTGCCAGCAGCGGACGGAACACCGGGGAGCTGTTTTTT

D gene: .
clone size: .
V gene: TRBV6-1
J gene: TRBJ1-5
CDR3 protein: CASSWAGTQPQHF
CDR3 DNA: TGTGCCAGCAGCTGGGCGGGGACCCAGCCCCAGCATTTT

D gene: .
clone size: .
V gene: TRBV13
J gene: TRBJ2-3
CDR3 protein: CASSFETDTQYF
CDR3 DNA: TGTGCCAGCAGCTTCGAGACGGATACGCAGTATTTT

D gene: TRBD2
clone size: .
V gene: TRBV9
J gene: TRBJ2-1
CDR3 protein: CASSLTTSGGEEQFF
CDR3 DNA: TGTGCCAGCAGCCTCACGACTAGCGGGGGGGAAGAGCAGTTCTTC

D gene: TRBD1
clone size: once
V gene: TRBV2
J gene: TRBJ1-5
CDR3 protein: CASSEGFSIRGKDQPQHF
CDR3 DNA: TGTGCCAGCAGTGAAGGTTTTTCTATCAGGGGGAAAGATCAGCCCCAGCATTTT

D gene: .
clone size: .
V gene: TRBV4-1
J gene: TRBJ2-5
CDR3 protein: CASSRGGGQETQYF
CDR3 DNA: TGCGCCAGCAGCCGAGGCGGCGGACAAGAGACCCAGTACTTC

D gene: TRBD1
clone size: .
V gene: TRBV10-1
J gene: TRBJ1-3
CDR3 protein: CATKQGTIGNTIYF
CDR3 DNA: TGCGCCACCAAACAGGGGACGATTGGAAACACCATATATTTT

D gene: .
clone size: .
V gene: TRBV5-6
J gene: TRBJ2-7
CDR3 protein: CASSLALAYEQYF
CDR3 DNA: TGTGCCAGCAGCTTGGCGCTCGCCTACGAGCAGTACTTC

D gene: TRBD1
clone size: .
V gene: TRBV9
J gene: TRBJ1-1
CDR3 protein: CASSSDRENTEAFF
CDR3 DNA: TGTGCCAGCAGCTCCGACAGGGAAAACACTGAAGCTTTCTTT

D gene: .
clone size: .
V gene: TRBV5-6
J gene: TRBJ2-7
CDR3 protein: CASSLAVDTYEQYF
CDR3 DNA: TGTGCCAGCAGCTTGGCGGTAGACACTTACGAGCAGTACTTC

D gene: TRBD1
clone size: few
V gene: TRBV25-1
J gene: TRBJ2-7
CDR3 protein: CASSPGQGMKYEQYF
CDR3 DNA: TGTGCCAGCAGTCCCGGACAGGGGATGAAATACGAGCAGTACTTC

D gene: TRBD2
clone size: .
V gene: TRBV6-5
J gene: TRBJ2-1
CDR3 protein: CASSSRGGYNEQFF
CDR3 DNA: TGTGCCAGCAGTTCCCGGGGGGGCTACAATGAGCAGTTCTTC

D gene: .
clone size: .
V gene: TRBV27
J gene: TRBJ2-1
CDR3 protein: CASNFGGSSYNEQFF
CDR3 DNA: TGTGCCAGCAATTTTGGGGGCAGCTCCTACAATGAGCAGTTCTTC

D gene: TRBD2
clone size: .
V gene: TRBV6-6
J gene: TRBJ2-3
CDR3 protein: CASSLAEVDTQYF
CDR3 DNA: TGTGCCAGCAGCCTAGCGGAAGTAGATACGCAGTATTTT

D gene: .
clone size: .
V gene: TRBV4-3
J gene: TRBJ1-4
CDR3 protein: CASSQDLGPTNEKLFF
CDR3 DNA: TGCGCCAGCAGCCAAGACCTCGGGCCAACTAATGAAAAACTGTTTTTT

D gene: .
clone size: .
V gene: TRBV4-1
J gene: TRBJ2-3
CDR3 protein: CASSEQSRDQATDTQYF
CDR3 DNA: TGCGCCAGCAGCGAACAGAGCCGGGACCAAGCCACAGATACGCAGTATTTT

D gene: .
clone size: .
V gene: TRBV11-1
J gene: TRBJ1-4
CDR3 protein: CASSTAGEKLFF
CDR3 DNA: TGTGCCAGCAGCACCGCGGGGGAAAAACTGTTTTTT

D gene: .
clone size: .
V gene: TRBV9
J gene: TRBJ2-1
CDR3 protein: CASSVDSFINEQFF
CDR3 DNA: TGTGCCAGCAGCGTAGATTCATTTATCAATGAGCAGTTCTTC

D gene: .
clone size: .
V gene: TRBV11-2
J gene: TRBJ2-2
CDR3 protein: CASSHTDKPTGELFF
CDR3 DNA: TGTGCCAGCAGCCATACGGACAAACCCACCGGGGAGCTGTTTTTT

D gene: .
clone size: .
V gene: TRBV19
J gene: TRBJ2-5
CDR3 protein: CASTPGAGFLPQETQYF
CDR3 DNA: TGTGCCAGTACTCCGGGAGCTGGATTCCTACCCCAAGAGACCCAGTACTTC

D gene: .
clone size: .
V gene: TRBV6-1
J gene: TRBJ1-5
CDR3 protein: CASTLPIQGDQPQHF
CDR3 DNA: TGTGCCAGCACCCTACCCATCCAGGGAGATCAGCCCCAGCATTTT

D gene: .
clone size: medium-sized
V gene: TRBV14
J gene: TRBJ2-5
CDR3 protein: CASSTSSFVKTQYF
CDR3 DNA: TGTGCCAGCAGCACATCTAGTTTCGTCAAGACCCAGTACTTC

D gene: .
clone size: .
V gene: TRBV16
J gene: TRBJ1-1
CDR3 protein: CASSPGPQAFF
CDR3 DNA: TGTGCCAGCAGCCCAGGACCTCAAGCTTTCTTT

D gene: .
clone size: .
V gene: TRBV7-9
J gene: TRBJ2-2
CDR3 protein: CARGNTGELFF
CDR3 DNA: TGTGCCAGGGGCAACACCGGGGAGCTGTTTTTT

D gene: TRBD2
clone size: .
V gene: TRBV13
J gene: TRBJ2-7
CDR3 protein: CASSSRTSGRAYEQYF
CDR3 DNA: TGTGCCAGCAGCTCCCGGACTAGCGGGAGGGCCTACGAGCAGTACTTC

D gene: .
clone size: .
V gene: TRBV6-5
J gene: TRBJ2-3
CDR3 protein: CASSSGRELSTDTQYF
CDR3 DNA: TGTGCCAGCAGTTCGGGCCGCGAGCTAAGCACAGATACGCAGTATTTT

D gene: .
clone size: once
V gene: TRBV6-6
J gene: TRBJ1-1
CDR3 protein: CASSYNLPGNTEAFF
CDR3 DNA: TGTGCCAGCAGTTACAACCTGCCAGGGAACACTGAAGCTTTCTTT

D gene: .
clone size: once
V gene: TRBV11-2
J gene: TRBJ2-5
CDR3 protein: CASSPGETSWETQYF
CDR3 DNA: TGTGCCAGCAGCCCCGGAGAAACTAGTTGGGAGACCCAGTACTTC

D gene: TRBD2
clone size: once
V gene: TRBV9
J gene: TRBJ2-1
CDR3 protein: CASSSPSGGIYNEQFF
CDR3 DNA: TGTGCCAGCAGCTCCCCGAGCGGGGGGATCTACAATGAGCAGTTCTTC

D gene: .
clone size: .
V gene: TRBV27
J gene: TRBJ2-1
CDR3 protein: CASSLSNNEQFF
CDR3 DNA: TGTGCCAGCAGTTTATCGAACAATGAGCAGTTCTTC

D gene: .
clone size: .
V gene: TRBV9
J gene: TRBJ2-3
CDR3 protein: CASSVVGGTDTQYF
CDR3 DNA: TGTGCCAGCAGCGTAGTAGGGGGCACAGATACGCAGTATTTT

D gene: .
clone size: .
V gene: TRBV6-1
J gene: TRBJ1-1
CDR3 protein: CASSDRNTEAFF
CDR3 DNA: TGTGCCAGCAGTGACCGGAACACTGAAGCTTTCTTT

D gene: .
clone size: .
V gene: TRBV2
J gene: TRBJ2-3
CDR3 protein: CASSETAIVTDTQYF
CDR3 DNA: TGTGCCAGCAGTGAGACGGCGATAGTAACAGATACGCAGTATTTT

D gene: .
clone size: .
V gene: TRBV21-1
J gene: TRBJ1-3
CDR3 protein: CASILTTGTVAGNTIYF
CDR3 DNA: TGTGCCAGCATCCTAACAACGGGGACAGTCGCTGGAAACACCATATATTTT

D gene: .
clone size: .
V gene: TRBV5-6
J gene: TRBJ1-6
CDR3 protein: CASSFGQTSVGSPLHF
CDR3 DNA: TGTGCCAGCAGCTTTGGACAGACCTCCGTGGGGTCACCCCTCCACTTT

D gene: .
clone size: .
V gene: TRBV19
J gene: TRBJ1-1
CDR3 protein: CATHQGEAFF
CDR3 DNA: TGTGCCACTCATCAGGGGGAAGCTTTCTTT

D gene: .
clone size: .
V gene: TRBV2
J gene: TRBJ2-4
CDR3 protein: CASSEIPQWPSNIQYF
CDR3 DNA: TGTGCCAGCAGTGAAATACCCCAATGGCCGTCAAACATTCAGTACTTC

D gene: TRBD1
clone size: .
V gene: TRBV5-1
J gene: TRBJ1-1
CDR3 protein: CASSLVGQGARNTEAFF
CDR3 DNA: TGCGCCAGCAGCTTGGTGGGACAGGGGGCGCGTAACACTGAAGCTTTCTTT

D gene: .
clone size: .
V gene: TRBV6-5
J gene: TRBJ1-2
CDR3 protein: CASSLGWDYGYTF
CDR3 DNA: TGTGCCAGCAGCCTGGGTTGGGACTATGGCTACACCTTC

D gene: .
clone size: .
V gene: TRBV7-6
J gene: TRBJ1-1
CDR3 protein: CASLIGGLGTEAFF
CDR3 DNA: TGTGCCAGCTTGATTGGGGGGCTGGGCACTGAAGCTTTCTTT

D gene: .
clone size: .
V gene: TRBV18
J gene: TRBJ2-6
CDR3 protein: CASLPSGANVLTF
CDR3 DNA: TGTGCCAGCCTGCCCTCTGGGGCCAACGTCCTGACTTTC

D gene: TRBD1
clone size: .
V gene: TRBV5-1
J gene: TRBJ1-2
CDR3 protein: CASSPTGLDGYTF
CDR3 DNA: TGCGCCAGCAGCCCGACAGGGTTAGATGGCTACACCTTC

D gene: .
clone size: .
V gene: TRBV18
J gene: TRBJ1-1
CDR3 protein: CASSPETGLTEAFF
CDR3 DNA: TGTGCCAGCTCACCCGAGACAGGTCTTACTGAAGCTTTCTTT

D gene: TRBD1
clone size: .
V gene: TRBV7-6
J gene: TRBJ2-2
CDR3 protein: CASSPVGGQGFQSGELFF
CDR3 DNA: TGTGCCAGCAGCCCGGTCGGGGGACAGGGTTTCCAGAGCGGGGAGCTGTTTTTT

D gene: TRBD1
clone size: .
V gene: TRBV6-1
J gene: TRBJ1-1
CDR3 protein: CASRTGGRTEAFF
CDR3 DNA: TGTGCCAGCAGAACAGGGGGCAGGACTGAAGCTTTCTTT

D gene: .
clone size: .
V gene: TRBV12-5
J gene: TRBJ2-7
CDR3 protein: CASGLVEYAGRYYEQYF
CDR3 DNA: TGTGCTAGTGGTTTGGTAGAGTATGCTGGCAGATACTACGAGCAGTACTTC

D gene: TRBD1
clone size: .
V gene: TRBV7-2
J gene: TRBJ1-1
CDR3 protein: CASSLVQGAQWDEAFF
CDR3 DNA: TGTGCCAGCAGCTTAGTCCAGGGGGCCCAGTGGGATGAAGCTTTCTTT

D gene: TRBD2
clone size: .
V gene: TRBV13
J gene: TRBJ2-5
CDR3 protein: CASSLDASGGLQETQYF
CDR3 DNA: TGTGCCAGCAGCTTAGACGCTAGCGGGGGGCTCCAAGAGACCCAGTACTTC

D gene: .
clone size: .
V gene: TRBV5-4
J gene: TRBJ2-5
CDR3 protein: CASSFRQEVPETQYF
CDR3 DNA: TGTGCCAGCAGCTTCAGGCAGGAGGTCCCAGAGACCCAGTACTTC

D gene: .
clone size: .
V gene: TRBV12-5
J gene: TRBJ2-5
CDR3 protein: CASGLGGQNPQETQYF
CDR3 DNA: TGTGCTAGTGGTCTGGGCGGCCAAAACCCCCAAGAGACCCAGTACTTC

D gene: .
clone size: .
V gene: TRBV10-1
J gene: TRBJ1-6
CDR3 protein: CASRADLYNSPLHF
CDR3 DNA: TGCGCCAGCAGGGCTGACCTCTATAATTCACCCCTCCACTTT

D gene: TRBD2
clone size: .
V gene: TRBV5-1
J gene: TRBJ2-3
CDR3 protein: CASSFFGLESTDTQYF
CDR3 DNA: TGCGCCAGCAGCTTCTTCGGACTAGAAAGCACAGATACGCAGTATTTT

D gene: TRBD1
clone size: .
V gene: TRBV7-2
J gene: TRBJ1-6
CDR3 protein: CASSRQGNNSPLHF
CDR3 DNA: TGTGCCAGCAGCCGACAGGGGAATAATTCACCCCTCCACTTT

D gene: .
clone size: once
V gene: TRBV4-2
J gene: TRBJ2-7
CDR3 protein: CASSQDAGSGYEQYF
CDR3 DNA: TGTGCCAGCAGCCAAGACGCGGGATCGGGGTACGAGCAGTACTTC

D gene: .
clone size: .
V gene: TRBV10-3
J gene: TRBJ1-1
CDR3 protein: CAINQGGRNTEAFF
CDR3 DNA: TGTGCCATCAACCAGGGAGGGAGGAACACTGAAGCTTTCTTT

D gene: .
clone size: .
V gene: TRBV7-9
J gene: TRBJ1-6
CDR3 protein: CASSLSSTGYNSPLHF
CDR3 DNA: TGTGCCAGCAGCTTATCGAGTACAGGTTATAATTCACCCCTCCACTTT